This T cell receptor (beta chain) was documented in a study of OX40 agonist ivuxolimab in advanced cancers. Across the study: Participants averaged 60 years of age (range about 23 to 90) and were around 80% male.

The method was immunoSEQ multiplex PCR; TCRdb's version includes in-frame clones alone and lacks a portion of them. The sample holds 70,000 to 95,000 clones, approximately 88% seen once. CDR3 size: 13 residues. CDR1 is SGHDN, CDR2 FVKESK, per germline. The V end was cut by 2 bases, the J end by 5 bases, with 8 bases between. V and J are TRBV14 and TRBJ2-3; D is ambiguous. This TCR was sampled from an adult with an advanced solid tumor such as melanoma, head and neck, liver or kidney cancer. The starting material was CD4+ or CD8+ T cells sorted from blood, obtained in a trial of the OX40 agonist ivuxolimab. CDR3 amino acids: CASSQRLLDTQYF. The CDR3 nucleotides read TGTGCCAGCAGCCAAAGACTTTTAGATACGCAGTATTTT. The full variable domain, rest sourced from reference TRBV14 and TRBJ2-3, is EAGVTQFPSHSVIEKGQTVTLRCDPISGHDNLYWYRRVMGKEIKFLLHFVKESKQDESGMPNNRFLAERTGGTYSTLKVQPAELEDSGVYFCASSQRLLDTQYFGPGTRLTVL.